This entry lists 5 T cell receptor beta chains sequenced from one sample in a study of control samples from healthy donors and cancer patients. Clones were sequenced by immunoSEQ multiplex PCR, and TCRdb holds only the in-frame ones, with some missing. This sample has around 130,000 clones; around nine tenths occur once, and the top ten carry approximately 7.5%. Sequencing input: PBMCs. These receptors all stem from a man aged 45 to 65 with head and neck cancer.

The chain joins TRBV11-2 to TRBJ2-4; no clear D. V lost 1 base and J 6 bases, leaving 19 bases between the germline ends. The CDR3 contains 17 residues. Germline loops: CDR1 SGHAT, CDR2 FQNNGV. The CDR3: CASSLALAPGLRNIQYF. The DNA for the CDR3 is TGTGCCAGCAGCTTAGCACTCGCCCCCGGGCTACGAAACATTCAGTACTTC.

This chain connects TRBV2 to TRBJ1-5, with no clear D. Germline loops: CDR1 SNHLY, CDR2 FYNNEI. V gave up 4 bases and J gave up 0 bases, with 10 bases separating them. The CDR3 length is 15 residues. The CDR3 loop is CASSADGYSNQPQHF. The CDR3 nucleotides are TGTGCCAGCAGTGCGGACGGATATAGCAATCAGCCCCAGCATTTT.

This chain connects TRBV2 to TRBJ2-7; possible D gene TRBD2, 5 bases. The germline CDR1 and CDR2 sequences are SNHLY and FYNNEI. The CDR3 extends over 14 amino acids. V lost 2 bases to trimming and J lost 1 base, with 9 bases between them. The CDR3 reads CASSELGASYEQYF. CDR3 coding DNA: TGTGCCAGCAGTGAACTGGGAGCGTCCTACGAGCAGTACTTC.

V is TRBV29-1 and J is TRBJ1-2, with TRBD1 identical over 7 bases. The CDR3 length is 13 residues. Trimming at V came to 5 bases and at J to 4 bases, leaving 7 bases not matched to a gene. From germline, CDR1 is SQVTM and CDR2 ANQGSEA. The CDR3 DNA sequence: TGCAGCGTTTTTACGACAGGGACCTATGGCTACACCTTC. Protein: CSVFTTGTYGYTF.

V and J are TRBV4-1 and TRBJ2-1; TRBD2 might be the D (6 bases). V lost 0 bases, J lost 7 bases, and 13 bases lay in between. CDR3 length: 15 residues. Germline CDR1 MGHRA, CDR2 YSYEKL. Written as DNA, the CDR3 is TGCGCCAGCAGCCAAGAAAGTACTAGCTGGAATGAGCAGTTCTTC. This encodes CASSQESTSWNEQFF.